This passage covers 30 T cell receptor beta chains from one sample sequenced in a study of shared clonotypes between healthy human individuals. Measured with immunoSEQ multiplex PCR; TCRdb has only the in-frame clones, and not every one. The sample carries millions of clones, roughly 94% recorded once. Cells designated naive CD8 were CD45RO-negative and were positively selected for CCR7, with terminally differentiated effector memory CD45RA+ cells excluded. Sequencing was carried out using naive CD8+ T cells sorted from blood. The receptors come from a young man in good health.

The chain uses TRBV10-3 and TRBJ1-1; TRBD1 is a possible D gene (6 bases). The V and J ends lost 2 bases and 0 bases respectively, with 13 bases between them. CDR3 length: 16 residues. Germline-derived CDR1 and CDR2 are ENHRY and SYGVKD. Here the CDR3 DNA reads TGTGCCATCAGTGAGATGGGCGACAGGATGAACACTGAAGCTTTCTTT. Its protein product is CAISEMGDRMNTEAFF.

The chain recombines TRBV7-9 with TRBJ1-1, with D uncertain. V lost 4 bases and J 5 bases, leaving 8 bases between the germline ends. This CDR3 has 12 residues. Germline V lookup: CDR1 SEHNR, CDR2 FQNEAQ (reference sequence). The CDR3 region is CASSYGGTEAFF. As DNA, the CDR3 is TGTGCCAGCAGCTACGGAGGGACTGAAGCTTTCTTT.

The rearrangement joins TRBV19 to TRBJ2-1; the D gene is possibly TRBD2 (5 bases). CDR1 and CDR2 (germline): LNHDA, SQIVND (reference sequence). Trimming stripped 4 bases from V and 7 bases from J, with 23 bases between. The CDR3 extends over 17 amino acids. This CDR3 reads CASSTWDTYPGDNEQFF. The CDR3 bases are TGTGCCAGTAGTACCTGGGATACCTACCCCGGGGATAATGAGCAGTTCTTC.

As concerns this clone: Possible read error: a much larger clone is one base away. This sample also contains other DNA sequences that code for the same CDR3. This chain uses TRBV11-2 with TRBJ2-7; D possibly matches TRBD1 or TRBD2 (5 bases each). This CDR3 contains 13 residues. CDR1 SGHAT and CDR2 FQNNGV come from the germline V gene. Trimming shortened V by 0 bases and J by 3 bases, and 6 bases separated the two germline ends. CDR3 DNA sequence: TGTGCCAGCAGCTTAGAGAGGGGCTACGAGCAGTACTTC. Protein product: CASSLERGYEQYF.

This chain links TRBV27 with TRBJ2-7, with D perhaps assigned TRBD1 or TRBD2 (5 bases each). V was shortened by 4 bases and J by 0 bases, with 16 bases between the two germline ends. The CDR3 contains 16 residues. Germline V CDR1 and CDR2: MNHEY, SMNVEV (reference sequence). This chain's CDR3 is CASSSSRGTYSYEQYF. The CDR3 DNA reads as TGTGCCAGCAGTTCCTCGAGAGGGACCTACTCCTACGAGCAGTACTTC.

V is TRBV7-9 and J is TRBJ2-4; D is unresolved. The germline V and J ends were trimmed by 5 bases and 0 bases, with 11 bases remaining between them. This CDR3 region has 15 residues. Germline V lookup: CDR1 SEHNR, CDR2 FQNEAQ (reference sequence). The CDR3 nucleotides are TGTGCCAGCAGCCCCCGACCCATAGCCAAAAACATTCAGTACTTC. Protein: CASSPRPIAKNIQYF.

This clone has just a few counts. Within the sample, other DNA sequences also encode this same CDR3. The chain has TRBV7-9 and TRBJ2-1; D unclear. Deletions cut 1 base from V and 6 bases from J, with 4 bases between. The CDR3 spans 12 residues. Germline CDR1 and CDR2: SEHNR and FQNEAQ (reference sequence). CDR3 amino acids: CASSLGFNEQFF. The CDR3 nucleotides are TGTGCCAGCAGCTTAGGTTTCAATGAGCAGTTCTTC. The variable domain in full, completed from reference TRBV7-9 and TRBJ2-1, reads DTGVSQNPRHKITKRGQNVTFRCDPISEHNRLYWYRQTLGQGPEFLTYFQNEAQLEKSRLLSDRFSAERPKGSFSTLEIQRTEQGDSAMYLCASSLGFNEQFFGPGTRLTVL.

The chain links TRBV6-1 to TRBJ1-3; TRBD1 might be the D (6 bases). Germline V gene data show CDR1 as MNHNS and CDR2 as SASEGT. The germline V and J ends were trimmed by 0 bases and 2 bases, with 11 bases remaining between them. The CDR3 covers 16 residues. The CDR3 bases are TGTGCCAGCAGTGAAGCGGCAGGGGATCCTGGAAACACCATATATTTT. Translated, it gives CASSEAAGDPGNTIYF.

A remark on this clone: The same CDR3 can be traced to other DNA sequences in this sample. The CDR3: CASSLDFNEQFF. The CDR3 coding sequence is TGTGCCAGCAGCTTGGACTTCAATGAGCAGTTCTTC. The gene calls are TRBV7-9 and TRBJ2-1; maybe TRBD2 (5 bases). The CDR3 extends over 12 amino acids. V lost 3 bases and J 6 bases, leaving 6 bases between the germline ends. Germline lookup yields CDR1 SEHNR and CDR2 FQNEAQ (reference sequence).

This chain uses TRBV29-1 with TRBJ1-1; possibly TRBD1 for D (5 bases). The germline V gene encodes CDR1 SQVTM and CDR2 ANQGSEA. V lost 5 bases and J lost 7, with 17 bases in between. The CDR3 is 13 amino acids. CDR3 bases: TGCAGCGTTCTCCGCCCAGGGACTAGTGAAGCTTTCTTT. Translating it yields CSVLRPGTSEAFF.

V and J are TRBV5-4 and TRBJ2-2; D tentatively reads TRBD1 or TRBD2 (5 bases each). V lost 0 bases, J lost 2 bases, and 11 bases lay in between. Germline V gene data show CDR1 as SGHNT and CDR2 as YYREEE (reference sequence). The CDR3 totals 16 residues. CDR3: CASSLGGRINTGELFF. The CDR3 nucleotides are TGTGCCAGCAGCTTGGGGGGACGGATAAACACCGGGGAGCTGTTTTTT.

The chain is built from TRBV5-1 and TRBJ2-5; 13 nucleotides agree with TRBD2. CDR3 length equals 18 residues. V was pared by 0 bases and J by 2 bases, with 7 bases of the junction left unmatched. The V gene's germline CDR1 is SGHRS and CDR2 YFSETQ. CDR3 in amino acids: CASSLETSGRAGQETQYF. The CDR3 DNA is TGCGCCAGCAGCTTGGAAACTAGCGGGAGGGCCGGGCAAGAGACCCAGTACTTC.

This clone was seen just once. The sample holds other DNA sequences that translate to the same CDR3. CDR3 sequence reads: CASSPSSGSGETQYF. The CDR3 DNA follows: TGCGCCAGCAGCCCCTCTAGCGGGAGTGGGGAGACCCAGTACTTC. V and J are TRBV4-3 and TRBJ2-5, with TRBD2 matching over 10 bases. After removal of 4 bases from V and 5 bases from J, the junction contained 7 bases not matched to a gene. CDR3 length equals 15 residues. Germline V gene lookup returns CDR1 LGHNA and CDR2 YSLEER.

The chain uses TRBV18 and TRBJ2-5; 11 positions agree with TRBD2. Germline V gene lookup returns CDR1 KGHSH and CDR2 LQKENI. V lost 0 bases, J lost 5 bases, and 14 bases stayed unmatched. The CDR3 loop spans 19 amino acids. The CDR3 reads CASSPPPLAGGSDPETQYF. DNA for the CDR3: TGTGCCAGCTCACCACCCCCATTAGCGGGAGGGTCCGACCCGGAGACCCAGTACTTC.

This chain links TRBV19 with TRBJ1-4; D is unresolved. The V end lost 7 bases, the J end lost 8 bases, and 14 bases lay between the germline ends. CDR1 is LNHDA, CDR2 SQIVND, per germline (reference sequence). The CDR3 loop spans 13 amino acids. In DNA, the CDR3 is TGTGCCAGTAAAGGGCAACCACCGGAAAAACTGTTTTTT. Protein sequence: CASKGQPPEKLFF.

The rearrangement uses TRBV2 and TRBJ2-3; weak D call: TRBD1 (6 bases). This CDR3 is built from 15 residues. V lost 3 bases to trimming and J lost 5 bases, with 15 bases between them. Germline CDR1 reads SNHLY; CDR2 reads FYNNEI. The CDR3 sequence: CASSDRWGHGDTQYF. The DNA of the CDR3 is TGTGCCAGCAGTGATCGGTGGGGGCATGGAGATACGCAGTATTTT.

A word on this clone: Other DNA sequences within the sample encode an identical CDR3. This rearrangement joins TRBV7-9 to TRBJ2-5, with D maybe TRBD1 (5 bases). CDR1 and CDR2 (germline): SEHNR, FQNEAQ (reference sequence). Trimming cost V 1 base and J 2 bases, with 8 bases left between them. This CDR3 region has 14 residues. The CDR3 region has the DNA TGTGCCAGCAGCTTAGGAGCAGGGCAAGAGACCCAGTACTTC. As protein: CASSLGAGQETQYF.

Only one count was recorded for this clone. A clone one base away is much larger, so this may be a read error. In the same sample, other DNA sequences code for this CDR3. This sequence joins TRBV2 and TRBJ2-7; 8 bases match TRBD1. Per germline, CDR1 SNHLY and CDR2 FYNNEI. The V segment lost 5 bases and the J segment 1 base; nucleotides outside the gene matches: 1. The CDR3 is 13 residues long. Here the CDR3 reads CASSWTGSYEQYF. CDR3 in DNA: TGTGCCAGCAGTTGGACAGGGTCCTACGAGCAGTACTTC.

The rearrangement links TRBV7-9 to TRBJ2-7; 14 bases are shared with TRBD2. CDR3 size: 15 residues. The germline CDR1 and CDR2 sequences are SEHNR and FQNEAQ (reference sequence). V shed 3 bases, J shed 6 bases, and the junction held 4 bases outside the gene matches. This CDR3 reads CASSLTSGRALEQYF. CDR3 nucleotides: TGTGCCAGCAGCTTGACTAGCGGGAGGGCCCTCGAGCAGTACTTC.

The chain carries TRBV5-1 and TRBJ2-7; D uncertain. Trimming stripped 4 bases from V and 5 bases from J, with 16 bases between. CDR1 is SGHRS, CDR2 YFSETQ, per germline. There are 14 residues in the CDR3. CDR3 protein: CASSLGPSINEQYF. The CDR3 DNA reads TGCGCCAGCAGCCTCGGACCATCCATTAACGAGCAGTACTTC.

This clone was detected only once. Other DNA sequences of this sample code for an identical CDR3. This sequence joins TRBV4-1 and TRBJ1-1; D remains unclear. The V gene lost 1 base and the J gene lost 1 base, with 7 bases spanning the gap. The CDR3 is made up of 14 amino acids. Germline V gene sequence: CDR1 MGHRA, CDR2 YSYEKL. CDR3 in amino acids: CASSQGHTNTEAFF. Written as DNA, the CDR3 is TGCGCCAGCAGCCAAGGACACACGAACACTGAAGCTTTCTTT.

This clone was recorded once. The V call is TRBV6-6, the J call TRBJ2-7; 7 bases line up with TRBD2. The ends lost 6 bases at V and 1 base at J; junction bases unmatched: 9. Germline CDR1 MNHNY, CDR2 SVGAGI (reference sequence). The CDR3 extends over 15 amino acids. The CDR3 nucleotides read TGTGCCAGCAGCTGGGAGGGTAGCGGTTCCTACGAGCAGTACTTC. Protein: CASSWEGSGSYEQYF.

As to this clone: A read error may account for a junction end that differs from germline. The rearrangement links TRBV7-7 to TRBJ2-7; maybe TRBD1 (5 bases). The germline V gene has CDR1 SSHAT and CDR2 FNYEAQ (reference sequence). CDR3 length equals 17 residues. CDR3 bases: TGTGCTAGCAGCTTATTACCGCAACAGGTGACTTCCTACGAGCAGTACTTC. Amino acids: CASSLLPQQVTSYEQYF.

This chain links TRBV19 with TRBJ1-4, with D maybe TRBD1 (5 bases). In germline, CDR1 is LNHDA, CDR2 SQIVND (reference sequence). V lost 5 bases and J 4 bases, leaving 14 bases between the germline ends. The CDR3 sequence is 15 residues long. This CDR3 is CASSPGTDLNEKLFF. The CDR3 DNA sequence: TGTGCCAGTAGTCCAGGGACGGATCTTAATGAAAAACTGTTTTTT.

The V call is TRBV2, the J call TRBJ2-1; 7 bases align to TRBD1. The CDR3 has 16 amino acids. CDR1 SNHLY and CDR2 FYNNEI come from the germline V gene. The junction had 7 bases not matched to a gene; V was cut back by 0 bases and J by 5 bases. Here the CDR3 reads CASSEAQGGVDNEQFF. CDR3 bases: TGTGCCAGCAGTGAAGCGCAAGGGGGCGTTGACAATGAGCAGTTCTTC. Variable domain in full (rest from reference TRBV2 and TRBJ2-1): EPEVTQTPSHQVTQMGQEVILRCVPISNHLYFYWYRQILGQKVEFLVSFYNNEISEKSEIFDDQFSVERPDGSNFTLKIRSTKLEDSAMYFCASSEAQGGVDNEQFFGPGTRLTVL.

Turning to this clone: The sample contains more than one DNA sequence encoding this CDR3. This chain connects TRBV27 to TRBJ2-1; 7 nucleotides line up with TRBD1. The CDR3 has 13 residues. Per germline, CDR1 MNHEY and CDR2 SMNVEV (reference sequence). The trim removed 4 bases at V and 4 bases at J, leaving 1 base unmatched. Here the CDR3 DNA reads TGTGCCAGCAGTTGGGACAGTTACAATGAGCAGTTCTTC. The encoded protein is CASSWDSYNEQFF.

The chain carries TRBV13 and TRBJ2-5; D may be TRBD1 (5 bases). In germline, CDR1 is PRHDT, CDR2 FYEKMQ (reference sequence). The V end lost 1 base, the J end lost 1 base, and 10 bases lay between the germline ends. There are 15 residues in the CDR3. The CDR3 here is CASSLAPGSQETQYF. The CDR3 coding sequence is TGTGCCAGCAGCTTAGCCCCAGGGTCCCAAGAGACCCAGTACTTC. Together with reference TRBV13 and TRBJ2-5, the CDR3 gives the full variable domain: AAGVIQSPRHLIKEKRETATLKCYPIPRHDTVYWYQQGPGQDPQFLISFYEKMQSDKGSIPDRFSAQQFSDYHSELNMSSLELGDSALYFCASSLAPGSQETQYFGPGTRLLVL.

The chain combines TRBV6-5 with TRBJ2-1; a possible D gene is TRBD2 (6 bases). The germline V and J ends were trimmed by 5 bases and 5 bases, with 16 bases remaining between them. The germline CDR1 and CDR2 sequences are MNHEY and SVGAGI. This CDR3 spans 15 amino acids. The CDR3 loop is CASSTSSVYNNEQFF. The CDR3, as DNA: TGTGCCAGCAGTACCTCTAGCGTATACAACAATGAGCAGTTCTTC.

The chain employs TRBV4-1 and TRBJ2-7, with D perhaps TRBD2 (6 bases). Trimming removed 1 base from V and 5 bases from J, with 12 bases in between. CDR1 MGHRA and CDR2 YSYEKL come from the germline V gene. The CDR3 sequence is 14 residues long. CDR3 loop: CASSQVEGSHEQYF. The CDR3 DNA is TGCGCCAGCAGCCAAGTGGAGGGTTCCCACGAGCAGTACTTC.

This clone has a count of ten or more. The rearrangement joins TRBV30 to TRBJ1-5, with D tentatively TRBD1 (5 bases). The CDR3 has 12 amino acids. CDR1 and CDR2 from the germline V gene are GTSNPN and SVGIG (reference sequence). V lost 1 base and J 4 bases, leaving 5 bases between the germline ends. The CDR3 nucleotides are TGTGCCTGGAGTGAGGGGAATCAGCCCCAGCATTTT. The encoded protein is CAWSEGNQPQHF.